Shown below are 16 T cell receptor beta chains from a single sample sequenced in a study of blood T cell repertoires in COVID-19. The repertoire was sequenced with immunoSEQ multiplex PCR; TCRdb's copy has only in-frame clones and lacks some. Of about 200,000 clones listed, around 80% were seen once; the top ten hold around 9.5%. Sequenced sample: peripheral blood. These receptors all stem from a man in his forties or fifties with active or convalescent COVID-19.

The genes are TRBV2 and TRBJ2-3; D perhaps matches TRBD2 (6 bases). This CDR3 region has 13 residues. CDR1 is SNHLY, CDR2 FYNNEI, per germline. V lost 5 bases and J lost 2, with 8 bases in between. CDR3 protein: CASSSGSTDTQYF. CDR3 sequence (DNA): TGTGCCAGCAGTAGCGGGTCCACAGATACGCAGTATTTT.

The chain uses TRBV5-1 and TRBJ1-2; the match to TRBD1 covers 7 bases. This CDR3 has 15 amino acids. Germline CDR1 is SGHRS and CDR2 is YFSETQ. J lost 8 bases, V lost 4 bases, and 14 bases had no gene match. The CDR3 reads CASSTSGGLWGGYTF. The CDR3 nucleotides are TGCGCCAGCAGCACCTCAGGGGGACTTTGGGGCGGCTACACCTTC.

The chain links TRBV3-1 (or the pseudogene TRBV3-2) to TRBJ2-7, with D uncertain. V was cut by 1 base and J by 4 bases, with 8 bases left in between. The CDR3 extends over 13 amino acids. Germline CDR1 LGHDT, CDR2 YNNKEL (reference sequence). In nucleotides, the CDR3 is TGTGCCAGCAGCCAAGCCGGAGATTACGAGCAGTACTTC. Translating it yields CASSQAGDYEQYF.

This chain uses TRBV12-3 or TRBV12-4 with TRBJ1-2, with D perhaps TRBD1 (6 bases). CDR3 length: 13 residues. The V and J ends lost 3 bases and 7 bases respectively, with 12 bases between them. DNA of the CDR3: TGTGCCAGCAGTTTGACTTTCAGGGGTGGCTACACCTTC. The encoded protein is CASSLTFRGGYTF.

The chain links TRBV6-5 to TRBJ1-3; TRBD1 is a possible D gene (5 bases). Trimming took 6 bases from V and 0 from J, leaving 12 bases between them. The CDR3 sequence is 15 residues long. Germline V gene data show CDR1 as MNHEY and CDR2 as SVGAGI. DNA for the CDR3: TGTGCCAGCAGCTATGACAGAAGCTCTGGAAACACCATATATTTT. Protein: CASSYDRSSGNTIYF.

The chain carries TRBV24-1 and TRBJ2-2; the match to TRBD1 covers 11 bases. The junction had 4 bases not matched to a gene; V was cut back by 11 bases and J by 6 bases. The CDR3 runs to 13 residues. CDR1 is KGHDR, CDR2 SFDVKD, per germline. The CDR3 DNA reads TGTGCCATTCGGGACAGGGGGGCCGGGGAGCTGTTTTTT. Translating gives CAIRDRGAGELFF.

CDR3 coding DNA: TGTGCCAGCTCACCGGGACGGGGGGCCCATGGGACAGATACGCAGTATTTT. Amino acids: CASSPGRGAHGTDTQYF. This chain uses TRBV18 with TRBJ2-3, with D tentatively TRBD2 (7 bases). CDR3 size: 17 residues. V was trimmed by 3 bases and J by 3 bases, leaving 19 bases between them. CDR1 KGHSH and CDR2 LQKENI come from the germline V gene.

The chain links TRBV5-5 to TRBJ1-3; D perhaps matches TRBD1 (6 bases). The germline V and J ends were trimmed by 4 bases and 1 base, with 15 bases remaining between them. Germline assignment: CDR1 SGHKS and CDR2 YYEKEE (reference sequence). CDR3 length equals 16 residues. Here the CDR3 DNA reads TGTGCCAGCAGCGCCGTGCCGGACAGTTCTGGAAACACCATATATTTT. As protein: CASSAVPDSSGNTIYF.

The chain uses TRBV27 and TRBJ2-1, with a possible D match to TRBD1 (5 bases). V lost 7 bases, J lost 8 bases, and 9 bases lay in between. There are 11 residues in the CDR3. Germline V gene data show CDR1 as MNHEY and CDR2 as SMNVEV (reference sequence). CDR3 sequence (DNA): TGTGCCAGCACCATAGGGGATGAGCAGTTCTTC. Encoded protein: CASTIGDEQFF.

The rearrangement uses TRBV7-8 and TRBJ1-1; D might be TRBD1 (5 bases). Germline CDR1 SGHVS, CDR2 FQNEAQ. Trimming left V 1 base short and J 5 bases short, with 11 bases between. The CDR3 spans 14 residues. CDR3: CASSLEGRRTEAFF. The CDR3 DNA sequence: TGTGCCAGCAGCTTAGAGGGGAGGAGGACTGAAGCTTTCTTT.

The chain joins TRBV6-5 to TRBJ1-2; 7 bases map to TRBD1. Germline lookup yields CDR1 MNHEY and CDR2 SVGAGI. V shed 6 bases and J 5 bases; nucleotides not matched to a gene: 9. The CDR3 covers 14 residues. Here the CDR3 reads CASSPLDRAYGYTF. The CDR3 coding sequence is TGTGCCAGCAGCCCACTAGACAGGGCTTATGGCTACACCTTC.

The chain combines TRBV24-1 with TRBJ1-5; 7 nucleotides line up with TRBD1. CDR3 length: 15 residues. Germline assignment: CDR1 KGHDR and CDR2 SFDVKD. V lost 4 bases to trimming and J lost 3 bases; unmatched junction nucleotides: 5. The CDR3 loop is CATSETGQSNQPQHF. The CDR3, as DNA: TGTGCCACCAGTGAGACGGGACAGTCCAATCAGCCCCAGCATTTT.

The gene calls are TRBV15 and TRBJ1-5, with 8 nucleotides matching TRBD1. The V gene end was trimmed by 1 base and the J gene end by 5 bases; junction bases not matched to a gene: 4. This CDR3 region has 15 residues. From germline, CDR1 is LNHNV and CDR2 YYDKDF (reference sequence). The CDR3 region is CATSRGQGRDQPQHF. In DNA, the CDR3 is TGTGCCACCAGCAGAGGACAGGGGCGAGATCAGCCCCAGCATTTT.

This clone was observed a handful of times. CDR3 sequence: CASSLGLFNTGELFF. As DNA, the CDR3 is TGTGCCAGCAGTTTGGGACTTTTCAACACCGGGGAGCTGTTTTTT. This chain links TRBV28 with TRBJ2-2, with D maybe TRBD2 (6 bases). With 3 bases removed from V and 2 bases from J, the gap between germline ends came to 10 bases. Germline CDR1 is MDHEN and CDR2 is SYDVKM. The CDR3 runs 15 residues.

The chain has TRBV4-3 and TRBJ1-1; the D is unclear. This CDR3 has 14 amino acids. Trimming cost V 0 bases and J 1 base, with 6 bases left between them. CDR1 and CDR2 from the germline V gene are LGHNA and YSLEER. CDR3 loop: CASSQDTWNTEAFF. DNA of the CDR3: TGCGCCAGCAGCCAAGATACTTGGAACACTGAAGCTTTCTTT.

This clone was seen more than once but under ten times. This rearrangement joins TRBV2 to TRBJ2-7, with 12 bases identical to TRBD2. The CDR3 sequence is 17 residues long. V was clipped by 6 bases and J by 5 bases; unmatched bases: 14. Germline V gene data show CDR1 as SNHLY and CDR2 as FYNNEI. CDR3 amino acids: CASSRASGGAGRNEQYV. The CDR3 DNA sequence: TGTGCCAGCAGCAGAGCTAGCGGGGGGGCCGGGCGAAACGAGCAGTACGTC.